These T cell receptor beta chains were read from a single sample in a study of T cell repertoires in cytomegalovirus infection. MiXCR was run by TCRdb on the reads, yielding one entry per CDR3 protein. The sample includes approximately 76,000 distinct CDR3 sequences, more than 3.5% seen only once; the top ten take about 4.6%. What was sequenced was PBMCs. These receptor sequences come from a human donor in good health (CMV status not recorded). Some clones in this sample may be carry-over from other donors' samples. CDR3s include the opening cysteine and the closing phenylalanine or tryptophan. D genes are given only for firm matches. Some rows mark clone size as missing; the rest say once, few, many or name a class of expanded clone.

TGTGCCAGCAGCTTTCGTGGCGGCTACACCTTC | CASSFRGGYTF | TRBJ1-2 | 11 | TRBV5-4 | many | NA
TGTGCCAGCAGCTATGCACGGTCCACTAATTCCGAGCAGTACTTC | CASSYARSTNSEQYF | TRBJ2-7 | 15 | TRBV7-2 | many | NA
TGTGCCAGCAGCTGGCGGCGGGGAAACACCGGGGAGCTGTTTTTT | CASSWRRGNTGELFF | TRBJ2-2 | 15 | TRBV7-2 | many | NA
TGTGCCAGCAGTGACTCTAGCGGGGGCGCAGATACGCAGTATTTT | CASSDSSGGADTQYF | TRBJ2-3 | 15 | TRBV6-4 | medium-sized | TRBD2
TGTGCCAGCAGCATCGACAGGGACGGCTACACCTTC | CASSIDRDGYTF | TRBJ1-2 | 12 | TRBV7-2 | NA | TRBD1
TGTGCCAGCAGCCGTCTCGGGTCCTCGGAGACCCAGTACTTC | CASSRLGSSETQYF | TRBJ2-5 | 14 | TRBV7-2 | many | NA
TGTGCCAGCAGCCCCCAGGGGGACGGCACTGAAGCTTTCTTT | CASSPQGDGTEAFF | TRBJ1-1 | 14 | TRBV7-9 | many | TRBD1
TGTGCCAGCAGCGTACAGACTGGGAGCCTACAAGAGACCCAGTACTTC | CASSVQTGSLQETQYF | TRBJ2-5 | 16 | TRBV9 | many | NA
TGTGCCAGTAACCCCGGGACAGGGAGCAATCAGCCCCAGCATTTT | CASNPGTGSNQPQHF | TRBJ1-5 | 15 | TRBV19 | many | TRBD1
TGCGCCAGCAGCCTAAGGACAGGGATCCACGAGCTGTACTTC | CASSLRTGIHELYF | TRBJ2-7 | 14 | TRBV4-1 | NA | TRBD1
TGTGCCAGCAGCCCCCTCCAAGATACGCAGTATTTT | CASSPLQDTQYF | TRBJ2-3 | 12 | TRBV7-2 | many | NA
TGCAGTGTCAGCAACACAGATACGCAGTATTTT | CSVSNTDTQYF | TRBJ2-3 | 11 | TRBV20-1 | few | NA
TGTGCCAGCAGTTCCGACGGAAATCAGCCCCAGCATTTT | CASSSDGNQPQHF | TRBJ1-5 | 13 | TRBV7-9 | many | NA
TGTGCCAGTAGTAATTGGCAGACGACCGACACAGATACGCAGTATTTT | CASSNWQTTDTDTQYF | TRBJ2-3 | 16 | TRBV19 | many | NA
TGTGCCAGCAGCTTATCCCCAAGAGGGGCCAACGTCCTGACTTTC | CASSLSPRGANVLTF | TRBJ2-6 | 15 | TRBV7-2 | many | NA
TGTGCCAGCAGTTTGGTCGACCAAGAGACCCAGTACTTC | CASSLVDQETQYF | TRBJ2-5 | 13 | TRBV27 | many | NA
TGTGCCAGCAGCCTGAGGGACTTTCGGGGTGAAAAACTGTTTTTT | CASSLRDFRGEKLFF | TRBJ1-4 | 15 | TRBV7-2 | many | NA
TGTGCCAGCAGCTTGACTAGCGGGACTCCATATTTT | CASSLTSGTPYF | TRBJ2-3 | 12 | TRBV5-6 | NA | TRBD2